Below are 30 T cell receptor beta chains sequenced from a single sample in a study of regulatory T cells in long-lasting Graves disease. CDR3-region Arm-PCR and iRepertoire HTBI primers produced the TCR beta libraries. TCRdb redid the calling of the multiplex PCR reads with MiXCR, one entry per CDR3 protein. The sample lists 400,000 to 450,000 distinct CDR3 sequences, about 16% occurring once. Documented time point: newly diagnosed GD, antithyroid drugs for less than 3 months. PBMCs provided the RNA from which the TCR library was made. The data were also submitted as part of a second study, on T cells in Graves' hyperthyroidism and ophthalmopathy.

The source material was peripheral blood mononuclear cells (PBMCs), sampled at new diagnosis, from a patient treated with antithyroid drugs. The receptors were sampled from a woman aged 25 to 45 with Graves disease.

This clonotype was counted many times. This chain uses TRBV20-1 with TRBJ2-1; 16 bases agree with TRBD2. This CDR3 spans 16 amino acids. From germline, CDR1 is DFQATT and CDR2 SNEGSKA (reference sequence). V was pared by 2 bases and J by 7 bases, with 5 bases of the junction left unmatched. CDR3 coding DNA: TGCAGTGCTAGACCCGGGACTAGCGGGAGGGTTAATGAGCAGTTCTTC. Its translation: CSARPGTSGRVNEQFF.

This clonotype was recorded many times. The J gene is TRBJ2-7, the V gene TRBV20-1; 10 bases are a match to TRBD2. The CDR3 runs to 14 residues. The ends lost 4 bases at V and 3 bases at J; junction bases unmatched: 6. The germline V gene has CDR1 DFQATT and CDR2 SNEGSKA (reference sequence). CDR3 nucleotide sequence: TGCAGTGCTACCAGGCGGACTAGCGGCTACGAGCAGTACTTC. Its protein product is CSATRRTSGYEQYF.

As regards this clonotype: A read error may explain this, as a much larger clone is one base away. The chain joins TRBV5-6 to TRBJ2-1; tentative D call: TRBD2 (6 bases). The CDR3 loop spans 15 amino acids. Between the trimmed V and J ends, which lost 2 bases and 6 bases, there was a span of 15 bases. CDR1 is SGHDT, CDR2 YYEEEE, per germline. This CDR3 reads CASSLGGTTCNEQFF. The CDR3 DNA sequence: TGTGCCAGCAGCTTAGGCGGGACGACCTGCAATGAGCAGTTCTTC.

V is TRBV25-1 and J is TRBJ2-1; D remains unclear. CDR1 MGHDK and CDR2 SYGVNS come from the germline V gene. Trimming removed 3 bases from V and 8 bases from J, with 20 bases in between. The CDR3 sequence is 16 residues long. Here the CDR3 DNA reads TGTGCCAGCAGTGAGTCGTATGAACAGCTGTGGGATGAGCAGTTCTTC. Residues: CASSESYEQLWDEQFF.

This clonotype was observed at least ten times. This chain connects TRBV11-2 to TRBJ2-7; a weak D match, TRBD2 (5 bases). CDR3 length: 15 residues. V was cut by 1 base and J by 7 bases, with 17 bases left in between. Germline V lookup: CDR1 SGHAT, CDR2 FQNNGV. The CDR3 DNA sequence: TGTGCCAGCAGCTTAGGCGCTGGACTTGGGAGAGAGCAGTACTTC. Protein product: CASSLGAGLGREQYF.

The rearrangement uses TRBV6-2 or TRBV6-3 and TRBJ1-3, with 7 bases that match TRBD1. Germline V gene data show CDR1 as MNHEY and CDR2 as SVGEGT. J lost 0 bases, V lost 6 bases, and 11 bases had no gene match. This CDR3 has 17 amino acids. In DNA form, the CDR3 reads TGTGCCAGCAGCCCCCTAGGGACAGCAAGCTCTGGAAACACCATATATTTT. This translates into CASSPLGTASSGNTIYF.

The sample holds many counts of this clonotype. The chain has TRBV11-2 and TRBJ2-3; D uncertain. CDR3 size: 12 residues. Per the germline V gene, CDR1 is SGHAT and CDR2 is FQNNGV. V lost 5 bases, J lost 2 bases, and 5 bases lay in between. The CDR3 here is CASSAHTDTQYF. The CDR3 DNA sequence: TGTGCCAGCAGCGCGCACACAGATACGCAGTATTTT.

This clonotype was counted ten times or more. This chain joins TRBV20-1 and TRBJ2-7, with D perhaps matching TRBD2 (6 bases). The CDR3 contains 15 residues. Trimming stripped 0 bases from V and 2 bases from J, with 14 bases between. Germline values: CDR1 DFQATT, CDR2 SNEGSKA (reference sequence). DNA for the CDR3: TGCAGTGCTAGAGACGGTAGCGGACCCGCCTACGAGCAGTACTTC. Encoded protein: CSARDGSGPAYEQYF.

This clonotype showed up many times. The chain links TRBV2 to TRBJ1-2, with D hard to call. The germline V and J ends were trimmed by 1 base and 10 bases, with 7 bases remaining between them. This CDR3 contains 11 residues. Germline loops: CDR1 SNHLY, CDR2 FYNNEI. The CDR3 loop reads CASSEGLAYTF. DNA of the CDR3: TGTGCCAGCAGTGAAGGGCTAGCCTACACCTTC.

On this clonotype: A read error may account for a junction end that differs from germline. This chain joins TRBV5-6 and TRBJ2-3; TRBD2 might be the D (6 bases). In germline, CDR1 is SGHDT, CDR2 YYEEEE. The CDR3 runs to 14 residues. For the CDR3, the DNA is TGTGCCGGCAGCTCAGCTAGCGGCACAGATACGCAGTATTTT. It translates to CAGSSASGTDTQYF.

Here the CDR3 reads CSAREGRLSEKLFF. The CDR3 DNA reads TGCAGTGCTAGAGAGGGCAGGTTGTCTGAAAAACTGTTTTTT. The rearrangement uses TRBV20-1 and TRBJ1-4, with D uncertain. V lost 0 bases and J lost 7, with 12 bases in between. The length of the CDR3 is 14 residues. In germline, CDR1 is DFQATT, CDR2 SNEGSKA (reference sequence).

This clonotype has just a few counts. This rearrangement joins TRBV19 to TRBJ1-1; D not certain. The CDR3 extends over 12 amino acids. CDR1 LNHDA and CDR2 SQIVND come from the germline V gene (reference sequence). Trimming took off 7 bases at V and 4 bases at J, with 10 bases between the two ends. The CDR3 spells CASNDPGTEAFF. The CDR3 region has the DNA TGTGCCAGTAACGACCCCGGCACTGAAGCTTTCTTT.

This clonotype showed up just once. This chain uses TRBV18 with TRBJ2-5; possible D gene TRBD1, 6 bases. This CDR3 comprises 14 residues. V lost 0 bases, J lost 4 bases, and 9 bases lay in between. The V gene's germline CDR1 is KGHSH and CDR2 LQKENI. CDR3 loop: CASSPPPQGETQYF. CDR3 DNA sequence: TGTGCCAGCTCACCACCGCCACAGGGAGAGACCCAGTACTTC.

This clonotype was recorded at least ten times. The chain uses TRBV7-8 and TRBJ2-3; tentatively, D is TRBD2 (5 bases). CDR3 size: 12 residues. V lost 5 bases and J 5 bases, leaving 8 bases between the germline ends. CDR1 and CDR2 (germline): SGHVS, FQNEAQ. In nucleotides, the CDR3 is TGTGCCAGCAGCCCCGGGGAAGATACGCAGTATTTT. It encodes CASSPGEDTQYF.

This clonotype has only a few counts. The chain links TRBV2 to TRBJ2-5, with D possibly being TRBD1 or TRBD2 (5 bases each). This CDR3 region has 14 residues. The germline gives CDR1 SNHLY, CDR2 FYNNEI. The germline V and J ends were trimmed by 6 bases and 1 base, with 12 bases remaining between them. The CDR3 here is CASSRRGSQETQYF. CDR3 sequence (DNA): TGTGCCAGCAGCCGACGGGGCAGCCAAGAGACCCAGTACTTC.

This clonotype was picked up a small number of times. The junction does not match germline at one end; this may be a read error. This sequence joins TRBV20-1 and TRBJ2-2, with D perhaps matching TRBD1 (8 bases). CDR1 and CDR2 from the germline V gene are DFQATT and SNEGSKA (reference sequence). The CDR3 runs 19 residues. The CDR3 sequence is CSARGVTGGVRANTRELFF. In DNA, the CDR3 is TGCAGTGCTAGAGGAGTAACAGGGGGGGTCAGAGCGAACACCAGGGAGCTGTTTTTT.

At least ten counts were recorded for this clonotype. This chain connects TRBV24-1 to TRBJ2-7; D is undetermined. Germline CDR1 and CDR2: KGHDR and SFDVKD. Trimming removed 5 bases at V and 0 bases at J, with 16 bases between. The CDR3 spans 16 residues. CDR3 sequence (DNA): TGTGCCACCAGTGCCCGTAGCCAAGGCCCCTCCTACGAGCAGTACTTC. Translation: CATSARSQGPSYEQYF.

This clonotype was observed a few times. V gene TRBV5-5 combines with J gene TRBJ2-1, with D tentatively TRBD2 (6 bases). CDR3 length: 17 residues. Germline V gene lookup returns CDR1 SGHKS and CDR2 YYEKEE (reference sequence). V lost 1 base and J lost 3, with 17 bases in between. The CDR3 here is CASSLSRLGPGYNEQFF. The CDR3 DNA reads as TGTGCCAGCAGCTTGTCCCGACTAGGCCCGGGCTACAATGAGCAGTTCTTC.

Many counts were recorded for this clonotype. This rearrangement joins TRBV20-1 to TRBJ2-2; 9 bases fit TRBD1. CDR1 and CDR2 (germline): DFQATT, SNEGSKA (reference sequence). The ends lost 0 bases at V and 4 bases at J; junction bases unmatched: 6. This CDR3 is built from 16 residues. CDR3 region: CSARDPGTGLTGELFF. CDR3 coding DNA: TGCAGTGCTAGAGATCCCGGGACAGGGCTCACCGGGGAGCTGTTTTTT.

This clonotype was counted at least ten times. The chain joins TRBV27 to TRBJ1-1; possible D gene TRBD1, 5 bases. Germline V gene lookup returns CDR1 MNHEY and CDR2 SMNVEV (reference sequence). With 6 bases removed from V and 8 bases from J, the gap between germline ends came to 16 bases. This CDR3 comprises 13 residues. As DNA, the CDR3 is TGTGCCAGCAGGGCCAGGGCGTTTGCCGAAGCTTTCTTT. Amino acids: CASRARAFAEAFF.

At least ten counts were recorded for this clonotype. The chain recombines TRBV10-3 with TRBJ2-7, with D uncertain. The CDR3 is made up of 11 amino acids. Germline values: CDR1 ENHRY, CDR2 SYGVKD. The V end lost 10 bases, the J end lost 4 bases, and 11 bases lay between the germline ends. The CDR3 DNA reads as TGTGCCACCCTAGACACATACGAGCAGTACTTC. Its translation: CATLDTYEQYF.

V and J are TRBV10-3 and TRBJ1-5; possibly TRBD1 for D (6 bases). This CDR3 is built from 13 residues. Germline V CDR1 and CDR2: ENHRY, SYGVKD. V lost 10 bases to trimming and J lost 4 bases, with 14 bases between them. The CDR3 sequence is CASARGENQPQHF. The CDR3 DNA reads TGTGCCAGCGCGAGGGGGGAAAATCAGCCCCAGCATTTT.

The gene calls are TRBV4-2 and TRBJ1-2; D perhaps matches TRBD1 (6 bases). Germline V CDR1 and CDR2: LGHNA, YNFKEQ. V was clipped by 4 bases and J by 3 bases, with 18 bases between them. The CDR3 is made up of 16 amino acids. The CDR3 DNA reads as TGTGCCAGCAGCCGAGGGGGTGGACGGGGGGACTATGGCTACACCTTC. Translated, it gives CASSRGGGRGDYGYTF.

The V call is TRBV9, the J call TRBJ2-1; 11 nucleotides line up with TRBD2. The CDR3 is made up of 17 amino acids. In germline, CDR1 is SGDLS, CDR2 YYNGEE. V shed 3 bases, J shed 10 bases, and the junction held 15 bases outside the gene matches. CDR3 nucleotide sequence: TGTGCCAGCAGCGCAGGTAGCGGGAGGGCCTGGGCTGGAGAGCAGTTCTTC. The encoded protein is CASSAGSGRAWAGEQFF.

In this sample, this clonotype turned up many times. The genes are TRBV19 and TRBJ1-1, with 7 bases fitting TRBD1. V was pared by 9 bases and J by 5 bases, with 9 bases of the junction left unmatched. The germline gives CDR1 LNHDA, CDR2 SQIVND (reference sequence). The CDR3 consists of 13 residues. This CDR3 is CASRQGRGTEAFF. CDR3 sequence (DNA): TGTGCCAGCAGACAGGGAAGGGGAACTGAAGCTTTCTTT.

As to this clonotype: A far bigger clonotype differs at one base, so this is likely a read error. V gene TRBV6-5 combines with J gene TRBJ2-3; D is perhaps TRBD2 (6 bases). The CDR3 length is 15 residues. CDR1 and CDR2 from the germline V gene are MNHEY and SVGAGI. V was cut by 2 bases and J by 2 bases, with 11 bases left in between. The CDR3 protein is CASSYGTDYTDTQYF. The CDR3 DNA reads TGTGCCAGCAGTTACGGCACGGACTACACAGATACGCAGTATTTT.

In this sample, this clonotype turned up many times. The chain uses TRBV2 and TRBJ1-4, with 7 bases that match TRBD1. Trimming removed 6 bases from V and 6 bases from J; junction bases left unmatched: 13. Germline-derived CDR1 and CDR2 are SNHLY and FYNNEI. The CDR3 extends over 16 amino acids. The CDR3 spells CASSELMTGRHEKLFF. The DNA of the CDR3 is TGTGCCAGCAGCGAACTTATGACAGGGAGGCATGAAAAACTGTTTTTT.

Ten or more counts support this clonotype. The chain employs TRBV11-2 and TRBJ2-7; a weak D match, TRBD2 (6 bases). The CDR3 sequence is 13 residues long. Germline loops: CDR1 SGHAT, CDR2 FQNNGV. The V gene lost 5 bases and the J gene lost 7 bases, with 15 bases spanning the gap. The CDR3 region has the DNA TGTGCCAGCAGCCTCGGGGAGGCGTGGGAGCAGTACTTC. Its translation is CASSLGEAWEQYF. The entire variable domain, with the rest obtained from reference TRBV11-2 and TRBJ2-7, is as follows: EAGVAQSPRYKIIEKRQSVAFWCNPISGHATLYWYQQILGQGPKLLIQFQNNGVVDDSQLPKDRFSAERLKGVDSTLKIQPAKLEDSAVYLCASSLGEAWEQYFGPGTRLTVT.

This clonotype occurred many times. The genes are TRBV30 and TRBJ2-2; TRBD2 matches at 8 bases. Germline V gene sequence: CDR1 GTSNPN, CDR2 SVGIG (reference sequence). The V and J ends lost 2 bases and 3 bases, in that order; junction bases with no gene match: 8. The CDR3 runs 16 residues. CDR3 sequence (DNA): TGTGCCTGGAGTCGTCTTACTAGCGGCTACACCGGGGAGCTGTTTTTT. Amino acid sequence: CAWSRLTSGYTGELFF.

This clonotype was counted between two and nine times. The rearrangement links TRBV5-6 to TRBJ2-7, with no clear D. V was cut by 4 bases and J by 3 bases, with 11 bases left in between. Germline CDR1 and CDR2: SGHDT and YYEEEE. The CDR3 has 13 residues. The CDR3 loop reads CASSGAGLYEQYF. The CDR3 DNA reads as TGTGCCAGCAGCGGCGCCGGCCTCTACGAGCAGTACTTC.